The 21 T cell receptor beta chains presented below share a single source sample, sequenced in a study of blood T cell repertoires in COVID-19. Assay: immunoSEQ multiplex PCR; the TCRdb copy retains only in-frame clones and omits some. The sample has 110,000 or so clones; 75% to 90% are singletons. Sequenced material: peripheral blood. The receptors were sampled from a woman aged 40-49 years with acute or convalescent COVID-19.

The genes are TRBV19 and TRBJ1-6, with 7 bases lining up with TRBD1. Germline CDR1 is LNHDA and CDR2 is SQIVND (reference sequence). The trim removed 5 bases at V and 7 bases at J, leaving 5 bases unmatched. The CDR3 is made up of 14 amino acids. The CDR3 region is CASSLGQKNSPLHF. Here the CDR3 DNA reads TGTGCCAGTAGTTTGGGACAGAAGAATTCACCCCTCCACTTT.

This clone was observed a handful of times. The V gene is TRBV2, the J gene TRBJ2-1; 8 bases match TRBD1. The CDR3 extends over 14 amino acids. Germline values: CDR1 SNHLY, CDR2 FYNNEI. Trimming cost V 7 bases and J 3 bases; bases outside gene matches: 5. In DNA form, the CDR3 reads TGTGCCAGCATCGGGACAGGCCTCTACAATGAGCAGTTCTTC. Protein sequence: CASIGTGLYNEQFF.

The genes are TRBV15 and TRBJ2-5; TRBD1 matches 11 bases. The trim removed 0 bases at V and 5 bases at J, leaving 5 bases unmatched. This CDR3 spans 16 amino acids. CDR1 is LNHNV and CDR2 is YYDKDF in the germline V gene (reference sequence). CDR3 in amino acids: CATSRDGGQGGETQYF. The CDR3 DNA is TGTGCCACCAGCAGAGATGGGGGACAGGGGGGTGAGACCCAGTACTTC. Full variable domain (rest looked up from reference TRBV15 and TRBJ2-5): DAMVIQNPRYQVTQFGKPVTLSCSQTLNHNVMYWYQQKSSQAPKLLFHYYDKDFNNEADTPDNFQSRRPNTSFCFLDIRSPGLGDTAMYLCATSRDGGQGGETQYFGPGTRLLVL.

The V gene is TRBV3-1 (or the pseudogene TRBV3-2), the J gene TRBJ1-2; no reliable D call. The CDR3 runs 14 residues. Germline-derived CDR1 and CDR2 are LGHDT and YNNKEL (reference sequence). Trimming removed 0 bases at V and 2 bases at J, with 7 bases between. The CDR3 DNA reads TGTGCCAGCAGCCAAGAAAGAGGAAACTATGGCTACACCTTC. Amino acids: CASSQERGNYGYTF.

This rearrangement joins TRBV10-3 to TRBJ2-7; 8 nucleotides agree with TRBD1. The CDR3 has 14 amino acids. Germline CDR1 ENHRY, CDR2 SYGVKD. V lost 5 bases and J lost 3; bases outside the gene matches: 6. CDR3 in DNA: TGTGCCATCAGTCCGGGACAGGACCACTACGAGCAGTACTTC. Its translation is CAISPGQDHYEQYF.

V gene TRBV27 combines with J gene TRBJ1-1; TRBD1 aligns across 10 bases. Germline V gene data show CDR1 as MNHEY and CDR2 as SMNVEV (reference sequence). CDR3 size: 15 residues. J gave up 4 bases and V 1 base, and 3 bases lay outside the gene matches. The CDR3 region is CASSLWTGGSTEAFF. The CDR3 DNA reads TGTGCCAGCAGTTTATGGACAGGGGGGAGCACTGAAGCTTTCTTT.

CDR3 nucleotide sequence: TGTGCCAGCAGCCAAGATCTTCGCGTAACCTACGAGCAGTACTTC. Residues: CASSQDLRVTYEQYF. This sequence joins TRBV3-1 (or the pseudogene TRBV3-2) and TRBJ2-7; unclear D gene. The CDR3 contains 15 residues. Germline loops: CDR1 LGHDT, CDR2 YNNKEL (reference sequence). V lost 0 bases and J 2 bases, leaving 11 bases between the germline ends.

The rearrangement joins TRBV2 to TRBJ2-7; 10 bases align to TRBD2. CDR3 length equals 14 residues. V was pared by 0 bases and J by 7 bases, with 3 bases of the junction left unmatched. The germline gives CDR1 SNHLY, CDR2 FYNNEI. CDR3 in amino acids: CASSEAGLAWEQYF. Written as DNA, the CDR3 is TGTGCCAGCAGTGAAGCGGGACTAGCGTGGGAGCAGTACTTC.

The chain recombines TRBV21-1 with TRBJ1-5; the table names TRBD1, a call not compared with the DNA. TRBV21-1 is designated a pseudogene. The CDR3 length is 11 residues. The DNA for the CDR3 is TGTGCCAGCGGGCCATATCAGCCCCAGCATTTT. It yields the protein CASGPYQPQHF.

The J gene is TRBJ2-1, the V gene TRBV3-1 (or the pseudogene TRBV3-2); TRBD2 agrees at 7 bases. Germline V CDR1 and CDR2: LGHDT, YNNKEL (reference sequence). CDR3 length equals 16 residues. V lost 1 base to trimming and J lost 6 bases; unmatched junction nucleotides: 9. Here the CDR3 DNA reads TGTGCCAGCAGCCAAGGGAGCGGGGTTTATCCCAATGAGCAGTTCTTC. It specifies CASSQGSGVYPNEQFF.

The chain links TRBV27 to TRBJ2-4; 7 nucleotides line up with TRBD2. The J segment lost 6 bases and the V segment lost 4 bases, leaving 9 bases of the junction unmatched. The CDR3 is 15 residues long. The V gene's germline CDR1 is MNHEY and CDR2 SMNVEV (reference sequence). The CDR3 protein is CASSSRGAGTNIQYF. CDR3 nucleotides: TGTGCCAGCAGTTCCCGGGGAGCGGGGACAAACATTCAGTACTTC.

The V gene is TRBV11-2, the J gene TRBJ1-2; possibly TRBD1 for D (5 bases). The V gene lost 3 bases and the J gene lost 7 bases, with 12 bases spanning the gap. There are 13 residues in the CDR3. Germline lookup yields CDR1 SGHAT and CDR2 FQNNGV. The CDR3 sequence is CASSFPGFLGYTF. In DNA form, the CDR3 reads TGTGCCAGCAGCTTCCCAGGGTTCCTTGGCTACACCTTC.

This clone was detected once. This rearrangement joins TRBV19 to TRBJ1-1; TRBD1 agrees at 7 bases. V trimming: 8 bases; J trimming: 6 bases; junction bases outside the gene matches: 12. Germline V gene lookup returns CDR1 LNHDA and CDR2 SQIVND (reference sequence). The CDR3 is made up of 14 amino acids. The CDR3 DNA reads TGTGCCAGTCGTGGGGAAGGGGGCCGGGCTGAAGCTTTCTTT. This gives the protein CASRGEGGRAEAFF.

The chain links TRBV7-9 to TRBJ2-1, with D hard to call. Germline CDR1 is SEHNR and CDR2 is FQNEAQ (reference sequence). The V and J ends lost 5 bases and 3 bases respectively, with 14 bases between them. This CDR3 contains 15 residues. The CDR3 region has the DNA TGTGCCAGCAGCCCAGGATACTCTGGCTACAATGAGCAGTTCTTC. This codes for CASSPGYSGYNEQFF.

This clone was seen just once. J is TRBJ1-1 and V is TRBV11-1; D unclear. The CDR3 consists of 16 residues. V gave up 5 bases and J gave up 1 base, with 17 bases separating them. CDR1 and CDR2 from the germline V gene are SGHAT and FQDESV (reference sequence). CDR3 coding DNA: TGTGCCAGCAGCCCAATTACCGGGCGGGGGAACACTGAAGCTTTCTTT. Translation gives CASSPITGRGNTEAFF.

The chain couples TRBV5-4 to TRBJ1-2; 8 nucleotides align to TRBD1. The length of the CDR3 is 14 residues. With V trimmed by 5 bases and J by 6 bases, 9 bases remained unmatched. Per germline, CDR1 SGHNT and CDR2 YYREEE (reference sequence). Here the CDR3 reads CASRPQRQGNGYTF. Here the CDR3 DNA reads TGTGCCAGCAGACCCCAACGACAGGGGAATGGCTACACCTTC.

The chain has TRBV5-6 and TRBJ2-1; 8 bases are shared with TRBD2. The germline CDR1 and CDR2 sequences are SGHDT and YYEEEE. The CDR3 is made up of 16 amino acids. The trim removed 5 bases at V and 5 bases at J, leaving 12 bases unmatched. CDR3 DNA sequence: TGTGCCAGCAGGCCCCGACTAGCGCCAGCCCACAATGAGCAGTTCTTC. It specifies CASRPRLAPAHNEQFF.

The chain uses TRBV5-5 and TRBJ1-1; D ambiguous. The germline V and J ends were trimmed by 4 bases and 1 base, with 8 bases remaining between them. The CDR3 length is 13 residues. Germline CDR1 and CDR2: SGHKS and YYEKEE (reference sequence). CDR3 sequence (DNA): TGTGCCAGCAGCCTTTGGCAGAACACTGAAGCTTTCTTT. This sequence encodes CASSLWQNTEAFF. Together with reference TRBV5-5 and TRBJ1-1, the CDR3 gives the full variable domain: DAGVTQSPTHLIKTRGQQVTLRCSPISGHKSVSWYQQVLGQGPQFIFQYYEKEERGRGNFPDRFSARQFPNYSSELNVNALLLGDSALYLCASSLWQNTEAFFGQGTRLTVV.

The chain links TRBV7-2 to TRBJ1-2; D might be TRBD1 (6 bases). The CDR3 consists of 13 residues. Germline values: CDR1 SGHTA, CDR2 FQGNSA. The V and J ends lost 6 bases and 8 bases respectively, with 16 bases between them. The CDR3 reads CASRQNRAEGYTF. CDR3 bases: TGTGCCAGCAGACAAAACAGGGCCGAGGGCTACACCTTC.

This clone is a singleton in its sample. The genes are TRBV7-6 and TRBJ2-7, with 11 bases that match TRBD2. The CDR3 contains 18 residues. CDR1 SGHVS and CDR2 FNYEAQ come from the germline V gene. The ends lost 1 base at V and 10 bases at J; junction bases unmatched: 18. In DNA, the CDR3 is TGTGCCAGCAGCTTAGAGGCCAGGGGATCTAGCGGGGGGACGGTTCAGTACTTC. Its protein product is CASSLEARGSSGGTVQYF.

The chain carries TRBV6-5 and TRBJ1-1, with no clear D. The CDR3 runs 14 residues. V lost 8 bases to trimming and J lost 2 bases, with 15 bases between them. Germline loops: CDR1 MNHEY, CDR2 SVGAGI. CDR3 bases: TGTGCCAGCGGGGAGGGATCTGTCAACACTGAAGCTTTCTTT. This encodes CASGEGSVNTEAFF.